This T cell receptor beta chain was observed in a study of Tregs in tolerant kidney transplant recipients (dated by TCRdb to between 2018 and 2020). Notes on the research overall: Related donors were used in the transplants with nonmyeloablative bone marrow transplantation, and mixed chimerism was transient in the human trials. Before combined kidney and bone marrow transplantation, this study identified donor-specific regulatory T cells using TCRbeta sequencing and then followed those same cells after transplant.

Based on the germline V gene, the CDR1 and CDR2 sequences are MNHEY and SVGEGT. The CDR3 goes from the cysteine to the phenylalanine over 11 residues. Part of the CDR3 DNA is given, 24 bases translated from base 1. With regard to this clone: Its antigen is unknown. The missing CDR3 end, 3 residues past where the read stops, is filled in from the germline J gene.

Genomic DNA was extracted from sorted cells with the QIAGEN DNeasy Blood and Tissue Kit for TCRbeta CDR3 sequencing. High-throughput TCRbeta CDR3 sequencing, including PCR amplification with bias correction and internal controls, was performed commercially through immunoSEQ. Turning to the authors' computational methods: Unique productive TCRbeta sequences were defined by CDR3 nucleotide sequence when primers matched and otherwise by CDR3 amino acid sequence together with Vbeta and Jbeta genes. Sorting error was corrected by removing sequences shared between sorted populations at a frequency ratio of 2:1 or less, and the remaining shared sequences were assigned to the higher population. Sequences were defined as donor-reactive when expanded at least 5-fold in CFSE-low cells versus unstimulated cells and present at a frequency of at least 0.01% in CFSE-low cells. Jensen-Shannon divergence, calculated on the top 100 TCRbeta sequences ranked by frequency, was used to quantify repertoire divergence. When a sample had multiple sequencing runs, each run was corrected for sorting error separately and the runs were then pooled. This immuneACCESS table, as held by TCRdb, lists in-frame sequences with V and J called but not all clones. Of the missing ones, under half trace to an unresolved V gene in checked studies; the others have no known cause. The V and J calls and clone size are taken from that table; D and trimming were inferred from the DNA. The data table for this sample lists fewer than 55,000 clones. The top ten constitute 0.83% of the sample.

On the study overall, not on this receptor specifically: The study was constrained by small patient numbers, and validation of the findings is required in larger populations and under other immunosuppression protocols. In tolerant patients, donor-specific Tregs expanded more than Tregs overall, which suggests antigen-driven rather than nonspecific expansion. Biological reproducibility was not directly assessed, although technical replication error appeared to be minimal. For some patients, the PCR primers changed as time went on, which meant samples from those patients could not be compared with one another at the nucleotide level. The most biologically relevant and donor-specific TCRbeta repertoire appeared to be identified by expanding Tregs with activated donor B cells.

Sample time point, as interpreted from the label and publication: blood sample drawn before combined kidney and bone marrow transplant. Unstimulated Tregs (CD4+CD25+CD127-), CD4+ non-Tregs (CD4+CD25-), CD4 and CD8 cells were FACS-sorted from thawed PBMCs. The patients were a few recipients of combined kidney and bone marrow transplants from the ITN036ST trial, and samples were available only from these trial subjects. Healthy control blood was processed by Ficoll density gradient to PBMCs and cryopreserved; patient PBMCs were collected before and after transplant. The chain uses TRBV6-2 or TRBV6-3 and TRBJ1-1; no D gene is confidently identified. The sequences come from CD4+ T cells from blood, collected before the transplant. This sequence originates from a human donor who received a combined kidney and bone marrow transplant. The CDR3 in this case is CASSYEKRAFF. CDR3 bases read: TGTGCCAGCAGTTACGAAAAGCGG.